A single sample gave rise to the 27 T cell receptor beta chains below, sequenced in a study of read filtering for tumor transcriptome and immune sequencing. From around 440 ng of RNA, a library with molecular barcoded alpha/delta and beta/gamma adaptors was made. TCRdb used MiXCR to reprocess the reads, holding one entry per CDR3 protein. The sample includes 85,000 or so distinct CDR3 sequences, roughly 12% of them seen just once. Sequenced: a population of CD138-negative cells sorted from bone marrow. These TCRs come from a donor aged 40 or over with multiple myeloma.

In its sample, this clonotype was seen a few times. It is likely a read error: a sequence one base away is far more abundant. The rearrangement uses TRBV7-9 and TRBJ2-1; 10 bases map to TRBD2. CDR1 and CDR2 from the germline V gene are SEHNR and FQNEAQ (reference sequence). The CDR3 length is 16 residues. V trimming: 5 bases; J trimming: 3 bases; junction bases outside the gene matches: 7. The CDR3 sequence is CASSARLAGGYNEQFF. The CDR3 DNA follows: TGTGCCAGCAGCGCCCGGTTAGCGGGGGGCTACAATGAGCAGTTCTTC.

The chain recombines TRBV7-9 with TRBJ1-2; D possibly corresponds to TRBD1 (5 bases). Germline values: CDR1 SEHNR, CDR2 FQNEAQ (reference sequence). Trimming left V 4 bases short and J 2 bases short, with 14 bases between. There are 15 residues in the CDR3. The CDR3 sequence: CASSSTGIENYGYTF. The CDR3 DNA follows: TGTGCCAGCAGCTCTACAGGCATCGAAAACTATGGCTACACCTTC.

This clonotype appeared many times. V is TRBV28 and J is TRBJ1-5, with D maybe TRBD1 (6 bases). Trimming removed 7 bases at V and 2 bases at J, with 15 bases between. This CDR3 contains 15 residues. Germline V CDR1 and CDR2: MDHEN, SYDVKM. The CDR3 here is CASKGGSIRNQPQHF. As DNA, the CDR3 is TGTGCCAGCAAAGGGGGATCGATCCGCAATCAGCCCCAGCATTTT.

This clonotype was seen ten or more times. The rearrangement uses TRBV19 and TRBJ2-2; a weak D match, TRBD1 (5 bases). The V end was cut by 9 bases, the J end by 4 bases, with 15 bases between. In germline, CDR1 is LNHDA, CDR2 SQIVND (reference sequence). CDR3 length equals 14 residues. In DNA form, the CDR3 reads TGTGCCAGCAGGGAAATTGGAAGCACCGGGGAGCTGTTTTTT. Residues: CASREIGSTGELFF.

This clonotype has a count of ten or more. This sequence joins TRBV29-1 and TRBJ2-7, with 8 bases fitting TRBD1. The CDR3 is 14 amino acids. Germline V gene data show CDR1 as SQVTM and CDR2 as ANQGSEA. J lost 0 bases, V lost 1 base, and 2 bases had no gene match. CDR3 DNA: TGCAGCGTTGAAGGCAGGGGGCCCTCCTACGAGCAGTACTTC. Translated: CSVEGRGPSYEQYF.

Comment on this clonotype: A far larger clone lies a single base away; this is likely a read error. The chain links TRBV7-9 to TRBJ2-7; TRBD2 matches 9 bases. This CDR3 has 14 residues. Germline loops: CDR1 SEHNR, CDR2 FQNEAQ (reference sequence). CDR3 residues: CASSVSSGNYEQYF. The DNA of the CDR3 is TGCGCCAGCAGCGTGTCTAGCGGGAACTACGAGCAGTACTTC.

This chain links TRBV10-3 with TRBJ2-5, with TRBD1 identical over 9 bases. CDR1 is ENHRY and CDR2 is SYGVKD in the germline V gene. The CDR3 consists of 14 residues. V was pared by 6 bases and J by 3 bases, with 5 bases of the junction left unmatched. The CDR3 region has the DNA TGTGCCATCAGCCGCCGGGACAGGGAAGAGACCCAGTACTTC. This codes for CAISRRDREETQYF.

The table lists this clonotype with many counts. The genes are TRBV5-1 and TRBJ1-1, with D maybe TRBD1 (5 bases). This CDR3 region has 12 residues. The V gene's germline CDR1 is SGHRS and CDR2 YFSETQ. Trimming removed 3 bases at V and 11 bases at J, with 14 bases between. CDR3 nucleotide sequence: TGCGCCAGCAGCTCTTTTACAGGAGAGGCTTTCTTT. It yields the protein CASSSFTGEAFF.

On this clonotype itself: This clone may be a read error of a much larger clone one base away. The rearrangement links TRBV20-1 to TRBJ1-2, with 7 bases identical to TRBD1. Trimming at V came to 6 bases and at J to 5 bases, leaving 15 bases not matched to a gene. Per germline, CDR1 DFQATT and CDR2 SNEGSKA (reference sequence). This CDR3 is 15 amino acids long. Written as DNA, the CDR3 is TGCAGTGCCTCCTCCGGGGACAGTCCCGCGTATGGCTACACCTTC. This gives the protein CSASSGDSPAYGYTF.

This clonotype was counted ten times or more. V and J are TRBV5-1 and TRBJ2-3; D possibly corresponds to TRBD1 (5 bases). Trimming took 2 bases from V and 2 from J, leaving 9 bases between them. Germline lookup yields CDR1 SGHRS and CDR2 YFSETQ. The CDR3 loop spans 14 amino acids. DNA of the CDR3: TGCGCCAGCAGCTTTGACAGCGACACAGATACGCAGTATTTT. This translates into CASSFDSDTDTQYF.

This clonotype was picked up many times. V gene TRBV2 combines with J gene TRBJ1-5, with D possibly TRBD1 on 5 matching bases. V gave up 8 bases and J gave up 5 bases, with 16 bases separating them. Germline CDR1 and CDR2: SNHLY and FYNNEI. The CDR3 is 14 residues long. The CDR3 nucleotides are TGTGCCAGCGGGTCCGGGGGAGGTGATCAGCCCCAGCATTTT. It encodes CASGSGGGDQPQHF.

There are many counts of this clonotype. The chain combines TRBV6-4 with TRBJ2-1; 13 bases are a match to TRBD2. Per germline, CDR1 MRHNA and CDR2 SNTAGT. J gave up 10 bases and V 2 bases, and 8 bases lay outside the gene matches. This CDR3 is built from 16 residues. The CDR3 protein is CASSDGTSGNVGEQFF. As DNA, the CDR3 is TGTGCCAGCAGTGACGGGACTAGCGGGAATGTGGGGGAGCAGTTCTTC.

This clonotype was seen repeatedly, ten times or more. The rearrangement uses TRBV6-5 and TRBJ2-1; perhaps TRBD1 as D (7 bases). V was clipped by 0 bases and J by 4 bases, with 19 bases between them. CDR1 and CDR2 (germline): MNHEY, SVGAGI. The CDR3 extends over 18 amino acids. The DNA for the CDR3 is TGTGCCAGCAGTTACTCGATAGGTGGCAGGGGGGCTTACAATGAGCAGTTCTTC. It codes for CASSYSIGGRGAYNEQFF.

This clonotype was counted many times. The chain couples TRBV6-2 or TRBV6-3 to TRBJ2-3; 11 positions match TRBD2. This CDR3 is 17 amino acids long. V shed 2 bases and J 9 bases; nucleotides not matched to a gene: 13. Germline lookup yields CDR1 MNHEY and CDR2 SVGEGT. This CDR3 is CASSYLQLAGDSRTQYF. For the CDR3, the DNA is TGTGCCAGCAGTTACCTCCAACTAGCGGGAGATAGCAGAACGCAGTATTTT.

This clonotype was seen at least ten times. This chain uses TRBV29-1 with TRBJ2-5, with D unresolved. The V gene lost 4 bases and the J gene lost 3 bases, with 6 bases spanning the gap. Germline V lookup: CDR1 SQVTM, CDR2 ANQGSEA. This CDR3 is 11 amino acids long. CDR3 residues: CSVAQKETQYF. The CDR3 bases are TGCAGCGTTGCTCAAAAAGAGACCCAGTACTTC.

The chain is built from TRBV20-1 and TRBJ2-1; 8 nucleotides align to TRBD2. Germline V CDR1 and CDR2: DFQATT, SNEGSKA (reference sequence). J lost 2 bases, V lost 5 bases, and 5 bases had no gene match. The CDR3 is 14 residues long. The CDR3 region is CSAYSGSAYNEQFF. CDR3 in DNA: TGCAGTGCTTACAGCGGGAGTGCCTACAATGAGCAGTTCTTC.

This clonotype has only a few counts. V and J are TRBV18 and TRBJ2-7, with D perhaps TRBD1 (5 bases). The CDR3 runs to 14 residues. Trimming removed 3 bases from V and 5 bases from J, with 14 bases in between. CDR1 is KGHSH and CDR2 is LQKENI in the germline V gene. The CDR3 here is CASSPKSGQDEQYF. The CDR3 DNA reads as TGTGCCAGCTCACCGAAGTCAGGGCAGGACGAGCAGTACTTC.

This clonotype has more than one count but fewer than ten. Since a much larger clone is just one base distant, this may be a read error. This sequence joins TRBV2 and TRBJ2-1; TRBD1 agrees at 7 bases. This CDR3 has 13 amino acids. Germline CDR1 reads SNHLY; CDR2 reads FYNNEI. In nucleotides, the CDR3 is TGTGCCGGCAGGGGGTCAGCCTACAATGAGCAGTTCTTC. This translates into CAGRGSAYNEQFF.

This clonotype has a count of ten or more. For the CDR3, the DNA is TGTGCCAGCAGCGTAAGGGCGGCTTCGGTTGAGCAGTTCTTC. The encoded protein is CASSVRAASVEQFF. This chain uses TRBV11-3 with TRBJ2-1; D call uncertain. CDR1 SGHNT and CDR2 YENEEA come from the germline V gene. V was pared by 5 bases and J by 9 bases, with 17 bases between. The CDR3 sequence is 14 residues long.

This clonotype was detected many times. The rearrangement links TRBV19 to TRBJ2-7, with TRBD2 identical over 8 bases. The germline gives CDR1 LNHDA, CDR2 SQIVND (reference sequence). V was clipped by 5 bases and J by 3 bases; unmatched bases: 6. The CDR3 is 14 residues long. CDR3 amino acids: CASSPWAGGYEQYF. The CDR3 DNA is TGTGCCAGTAGTCCTTGGGCGGGGGGCTACGAGCAGTACTTC.

This clonotype was recorded at least ten times. This rearrangement joins TRBV29-1 to TRBJ2-1; possibly TRBD1 for D (5 bases). CDR1 and CDR2 (germline): SQVTM, ANQGSEA. V lost 4 bases, J lost 2 bases, and 12 bases lay in between. The CDR3 is made up of 14 amino acids. This chain's CDR3 is CSVVQGYTYNEQFF. The CDR3 coding sequence is TGCAGCGTTGTTCAGGGCTATACCTACAATGAGCAGTTCTTC.

This clonotype was seen repeatedly, ten times or more. The chain uses TRBV18 and TRBJ2-2; 9 bases align to TRBD1. The V gene end was trimmed by 3 bases and the J gene end by 7 bases; junction bases not matched to a gene: 3. The CDR3 contains 14 residues. Per the germline V gene, CDR1 is KGHSH and CDR2 is LQKENI. DNA of the CDR3: TGTGCCAGCTCACCGGGACAGGGATACGGGGAGCTGTTTTTT. Its translation: CASSPGQGYGELFF. Drawing the rest from reference TRBV18 and TRBJ2-2, the complete variable domain is NAGVMQNPRHLVRRRGQEARLRCSPMKGHSHVYWYRQLPEEGLKFMVYLQKENIIDESGMPKERFSAEFPKEGPSILRIQQVVRGDSAAYFCASSPGQGYGELFFGEGSRLTVL.

This clonotype was detected many times. V gene TRBV2 combines with J gene TRBJ2-1; 12 bases are a match to TRBD2. From germline, CDR1 is SNHLY and CDR2 FYNNEI. The CDR3 runs 15 residues. V dropped 6 bases and J dropped 9; count of bases not matched to a gene: 9. CDR3 region: CASRERTSGIFEQFF. CDR3 sequence (DNA): TGTGCCAGCAGAGAGAGGACTAGCGGGATATTTGAGCAGTTCTTC.

This clonotype was seen at least ten times. This clone may be a read error of a much larger clone one base away. The chain links TRBV5-1 to TRBJ2-1; a weak D match, TRBD1 (6 bases). This CDR3 comprises 17 residues. Germline lookup yields CDR1 SGHRS and CDR2 YFSETQ. CDR3 coding DNA: TGCGCCAGCAGCTTCAACAGGGAAAACTATCCTCCCAATGGGCAGTTCTTC. Protein sequence: CASSFNRENYPPNGQFF.

This clonotype has ten or more counts. The chain has TRBV28 and TRBJ2-4; tentatively, D is TRBD2 (7 bases). The CDR3 is 15 amino acids. Germline CDR1 and CDR2: MDHEN and SYDVKM. Trimming cost V 5 bases and J 5 bases, with 16 bases left between them. The CDR3 here is CASSTGGGAENIQYF. For the CDR3, the DNA is TGTGCCAGCAGTACAGGAGGGGGGGCTGAAAACATTCAGTACTTC.

This clonotype was seen more than once but under ten times. V gene TRBV5-1 combines with J gene TRBJ1-1, with a possible D match to TRBD1 (6 bases). V was shortened by 0 bases and J by 1 base, with 7 bases between the two germline ends. Germline lookup yields CDR1 SGHRS and CDR2 YFSETQ. The CDR3 is made up of 14 amino acids. The CDR3 DNA follows: TGCGCCAGCAGCTTGGGGGGGCCGAACACTGAAGCTTTCTTT. This sequence encodes CASSLGGPNTEAFF.

This clonotype has more than one count but fewer than ten. This sequence may be a read error, since a much larger clone differs from it by one base. This chain connects TRBV6-2 or TRBV6-3 to TRBJ2-7, with 8 nucleotides matching TRBD2. This CDR3 spans 14 amino acids. Germline CDR1 is MNHEY and CDR2 is SVGEGT. The CDR3, as DNA: TGTGCCGGCAGTTCCGGGAGGGGGACCTACGAGCAGTACTTC. Amino acid sequence: CAGSSGRGTYEQYF.